This T cell receptor beta chain was sequenced during a study of early T cells in non-severe SARS-CoV-2 infection. Background on the study: Sequenced material consisted of bulk RNA (from unsorted whole blood), and chains were unpaired. Broader study findings: CD4 and private specificities were missed by VDJdb matching, which favored anti-spike CD8 responses.

Unique molecular identifiers were added to individual cDNA molecules. TCRdb fed the 5' RACE reads into MiXCR, producing one record per CDR3 protein. Of about 59,000 distinct CDR3 sequences detected, roughly 13% appear once; the ten largest clones hold 9.3%. This clonotype was counted ten times or more. Antigen specificity is unknown. CDR1 and CDR2 from the germline V gene are MDHEN and SYDVKM. The ends lost 6 bases at V and 2 bases at J; junction bases unmatched: 8. The CDR3 spans 16 residues. This sequence joins TRBV28 and TRBJ2-1, with 9 bases that match TRBD2. This clonotype was sampled from an adult who was a healthcare worker with PCR-confirmed SARS-CoV-2 infection or an uninfected control (not recorded which). The material was whole blood, obtained at baseline. In DNA form, the CDR3 reads TGTGCCAGCAGCTACCAAAAGCGGGGGGCCTACAATGAGCAGTTCTTC. It encodes CASSYQKRGAYNEQFF.